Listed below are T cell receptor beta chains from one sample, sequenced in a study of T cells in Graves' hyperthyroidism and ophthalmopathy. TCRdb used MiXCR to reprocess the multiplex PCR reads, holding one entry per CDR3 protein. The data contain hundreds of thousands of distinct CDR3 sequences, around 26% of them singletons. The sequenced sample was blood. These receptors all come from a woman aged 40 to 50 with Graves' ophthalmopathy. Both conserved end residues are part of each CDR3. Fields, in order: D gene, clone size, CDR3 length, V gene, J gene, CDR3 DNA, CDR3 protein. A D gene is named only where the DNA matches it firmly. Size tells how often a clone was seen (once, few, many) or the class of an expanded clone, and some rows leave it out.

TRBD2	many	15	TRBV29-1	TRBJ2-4	TGCAGCATAGGGACCACTAGCGGGAGGACAGACATTCAGTACTTC	CSIGTTSGRTDIQYF
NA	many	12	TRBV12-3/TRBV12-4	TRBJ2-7	TGTGCCAGCAGGGAAACCTCCTACGAGCAGTACTTC	CASRETSYEQYF
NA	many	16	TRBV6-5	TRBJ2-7	TGTGCCAGCAGTTGGAGCTCCGGGATAGAATCCTACGAGCAGTACTTC	CASSWSSGIESYEQYF
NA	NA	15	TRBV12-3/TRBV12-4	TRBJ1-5	TGTGCCAGCAGCGACGCTCTGGGTAGCAATCAGCCCCAGCATTTT	CASSDALGSNQPQHF
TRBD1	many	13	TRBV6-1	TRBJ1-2	TGTGCCAGCGCCCTTGAGGGGGCGCGGGGCTACACCTTC	CASALEGARGYTF
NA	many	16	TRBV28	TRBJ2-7	TGTGCCAGCAGTTTACCAGTGGGGGGCGGACCCTACGAGCAGTACTTC	CASSLPVGGGPYEQYF
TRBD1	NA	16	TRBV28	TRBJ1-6	TGTGCCAGCAGTCCCTCCCGGACAGGATATAATTCACCCCTCCACTTT	CASSPSRTGYNSPLHF
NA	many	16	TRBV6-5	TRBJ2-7	TGTGCCAGCAGTTCCAAAGACTACTACCCCCGCTACGAGCAGTACTTC	CASSSKDYYPRYEQYF
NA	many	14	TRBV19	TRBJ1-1	TGTGCCAGTAGTACAACAGGAAAGAACACTGAAGCTTTCTTT	CASSTTGKNTEAFF
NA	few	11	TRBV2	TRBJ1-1	TGTGCCACCCTGGTTCGCACTGAAGCTTTCTTT	CATLVRTEAFF